This is a list of T cell receptor beta chains from one sample in a study of blood T cell repertoires in COVID-19. Sequenced by immunoSEQ multiplex PCR; TCRdb stores in-frame clones only, minus some. The data contain 110,000 or so clones, over 75% of them singletons. Sequencing was performed on peripheral blood. These receptors were taken from a man in his fifties or sixties with acute or convalescent COVID-19. Both conserved end residues are part of each CDR3. A D gene is named only where the DNA matches it firmly. For some rows the clone size is stated as once, few or many, or as a class when expanded; others skip it.

clone size: -
D gene: TRBD2
J gene: TRBJ2-5
V gene: TRBV24-1
CDR3 DNA: TGTGCCACCAGTGATCCCCGGACTAGCGGGGGGGGGACCCAGTACTTC
CDR3 protein: CATSDPRTSGGGTQYF

clone size: -
D gene: TRBD1
J gene: TRBJ1-2
V gene: TRBV28
CDR3 DNA: TGTGCCAGCAGTTTACGCACTGGACAGGCGAACTATGGCTACACCTTC
CDR3 protein: CASSLRTGQANYGYTF

clone size: -
D gene: -
J gene: TRBJ1-1
V gene: TRBV9
CDR3 DNA: TGTGCCAGCAGCGTAGTGGGATCCGGGGAGGACACTGAAGCTTTCTTT
CDR3 protein: CASSVVGSGEDTEAFF

clone size: -
D gene: TRBD1
J gene: TRBJ1-2
V gene: TRBV3-1/TRBV3-2
CDR3 DNA: TGTGCCAGCAGCCAAGTTAGACAGGGCCATGGCTACACCTTC
CDR3 protein: CASSQVRQGHGYTF

clone size: few
D gene: -
J gene: TRBJ2-7
V gene: TRBV5-6
CDR3 DNA: TGTGCCAGCAGCTTGGCTCTAGCCCACGAGCAGTACTTC
CDR3 protein: CASSLALAHEQYF

clone size: -
D gene: -
J gene: TRBJ1-5
V gene: TRBV5-1
CDR3 DNA: TGCGCCAGCAGCTTGGCGGGGGGGAGCAATCAGCCCCAGCATTTT
CDR3 protein: CASSLAGGSNQPQHF

clone size: -
D gene: -
J gene: TRBJ1-2
V gene: TRBV10-3
CDR3 DNA: TGTGCCATCACCTCCGGGGTCGGAGGCTACACCTTC
CDR3 protein: CAITSGVGGYTF

clone size: -
D gene: -
J gene: TRBJ1-2
V gene: TRBV12-3/TRBV12-4
CDR3 DNA: TGTGCCAGCAGTCCCCGACAGTTCTATGGCTACACCTTC
CDR3 protein: CASSPRQFYGYTF

clone size: -
D gene: -
J gene: TRBJ1-6
V gene: TRBV4-1
CDR3 DNA: TGCGCCAGCAGCCAAGACAGCTCCTATAATTCACCCCTCCACTTT
CDR3 protein: CASSQDSSYNSPLHF

clone size: -
D gene: -
J gene: TRBJ1-3
V gene: TRBV7-8
CDR3 DNA: TGTGCCAGCAGCTTGAACAGGGTGAACACCATATATTTT
CDR3 protein: CASSLNRVNTIYF

clone size: -
D gene: -
J gene: TRBJ1-4
V gene: TRBV10-3
CDR3 DNA: TGTGCCATCAAAGCGTCAACTAATGAAAAACTGTTTTTT
CDR3 protein: CAIKASTNEKLFF